Listed below are T cell receptor beta chains from one sample, sequenced in a study of T cells after yellow fever vaccination. One entry per CDR3 protein results from TCRdb running MiXCR on the 5' RACE reads. This table has about 550,000 distinct CDR3 sequences, 15% to 20% appearing once. The sample was PBMCs, taken 15 days after the yellow fever booster vaccination. These TCRs come from a man younger than 45 who received the YFV17D yellow fever vaccine. CDR3s include the opening cysteine and the closing phenylalanine or tryptophan. Each record gives: V gene, D gene, clone size, J gene, CDR3 length, CDR3 DNA, CDR3 protein. A D gene is named only where the DNA matches it firmly. Clone sizes are given selectively: once, few, many, or a class where the clone is expanded.

TRBV11-3,-,once,TRBJ2-1,16,TGTGCCAGCAGCTTAGGGGCCCGGGGTCTCGGCAATGAGCAGTTCTTC,CASSLGARGLGNEQFF
TRBV20-1,-,-,TRBJ2-7,13,TGCAGTGCTAGAGAAAACCGGCTTTACGAGCAGTACTTC,CSARENRLYEQYF
TRBV5-1,TRBD1,few,TRBJ2-1,12,TGCGCCAGCAGCCCGACCGGGACAGGGCAGTTCTTC,CASSPTGTGQFF
TRBV12-3/TRBV12-4,TRBD2,-,TRBJ2-3,14,TGTGCCAGCAGATCCAGCGGGAGGCCAGATACGCAGTATTTT,CASRSSGRPDTQYF
TRBV7-2,-,-,TRBJ2-3,14,TGTGCCAGCAGCTTTGTGGCCTACACAGATACGCAGTATTTT,CASSFVAYTDTQYF
TRBV7-2,-,-,TRBJ2-3,14,TGTGCCACTGGGCTCCAGATCGGCACAGATACGCAGTATTTT,CATGLQIGTDTQYF
TRBV20-1,-,few,TRBJ2-3,12,TGCAGTGCCCCGGGAAAGACAGATACGCAGTATTTT,CSAPGKTDTQYF
TRBV5-5,TRBD2,few,TRBJ2-1,14,TGTGCCAGCAGCTCTCTAGCGGGAGCGGGAGAGCAGTTCTTC,CASSSLAGAGEQFF
TRBV14,-,few,TRBJ2-7,13,TGTGCCAGCAAGGCCAGGTTCTCCTACGAGCAGTACTTC,CASKARFSYEQYF
TRBV20-1,TRBD2,many,TRBJ2-7,17,TGCAGTGCCACTTCCGGGACTAGCGGGATGCAAAGCTACGAGCAGTACTTC,CSATSGTSGMQSYEQYF
TRBV18,TRBD1,-,TRBJ2-7,17,TGTGCCAGCTCACCGGGACAGGGGCCCGTTGTCTCCTACGAGCAGTACTTC,CASSPGQGPVVSYEQYF
TRBV7-6,-,few,TRBJ2-5,14,TGTGCCAGCACCGAAGGGAGCGGAGTTGCGACCCAGTACTTC,CASTEGSGVATQYF
TRBV10-3,-,-,TRBJ2-7,14,TGTGCCATCAGTGTGGTTGACGAAGCCTACGAGCAGTACTTC,CAISVVDEAYEQYF
TRBV7-6,-,-,TRBJ1-6,15,TGTGCCAGCAGCTTAGGCGGGACATCGAATTCACCCCTCCACTTT,CASSLGGTSNSPLHF
TRBV20-1,-,few,TRBJ2-1,11,TGCAGTGCTAGAACTTGGGATGAGCAGTTCTTC,CSARTWDEQFF
TRBV11-2,TRBD1,-,TRBJ2-2,18,TGTGCCAGCAGCTTAGTAGGGACAGGGTGGGGCAACACCGGGGAGCTGTTTTTT,CASSLVGTGWGNTGELFF
TRBV5-1,TRBD1,-,TRBJ2-7,15,TGCGCCAGCAGCTCACAGGGGGTTGGGGCCTACGAGCAGTACTTC,CASSSQGVGAYEQYF
TRBV29-1,-,-,TRBJ2-1,12,TGCAGCGGAACGACAGACAACAATGAGCAGTTCTTC,CSGTTDNNEQFF
TRBV5-5,TRBD1,-,TRBJ1-5,17,TGTGCCAGCAGCTTGTTAGGACAGGGGGCGGGCAATCAGCCCCAGCATTTT,CASSLLGQGAGNQPQHF
TRBV25-1,-,few,TRBJ1-2,13,TGTGCCAGCAGCTCATGGGGTGGTTATGGCTACACCTTC,CASSSWGGYGYTF
TRBV10-3,-,many,TRBJ2-2,11,TGTGCCACCGGGGACACCGGGGAGCTGTTTTTT,CATGDTGELFF
TRBV15,-,few,TRBJ2-7,15,TGTGCCACCAGCAGAGGGGCGGGAAACTCCTACGAGCAGTACTTC,CATSRGAGNSYEQYF
TRBV9,-,-,TRBJ2-2,15,TGTGCCAGCAGCGTACATGGCAGGGACACCGGGGAGCTGTTTTTT,CASSVHGRDTGELFF
TRBV7-2,TRBD1,-,TRBJ2-1,16,TGTGCCAGCAGCATAACACAGGGGGTCTCCTACAATGAGCAGTTCTTC,CASSITQGVSYNEQFF
TRBV7-2,-,-,TRBJ1-2,13,TGTGCCAGCAGCCGGGCGGCTAACTATGGCTACACCTTC,CASSRAANYGYTF
TRBV4-3,-,-,TRBJ1-3,15,TGCGCCAGCAGCCAAGGGGGGTTCTCTGGAAACACCATATATTTT,CASSQGGFSGNTIYF
TRBV9,-,few,TRBJ2-1,14,TGTGCCAGCAGCGCCTCTAGTACGCAGGGTGAGCAGTTCTTC,CASSASSTQGEQFF
TRBV7-6,TRBD1,-,TRBJ2-2,14,TGTGCCAGCAGCTTAGAAAGGGGGCCCGGGGAGCTGTTTTTT,CASSLERGPGELFF
TRBV7-9,-,few,TRBJ2-7,15,TGTGCCAGCAGCTTATCCGTACGGTTACCCTACGAGCAGTACTTC,CASSLSVRLPYEQYF
TRBV10-3,TRBD1,-,TRBJ2-7,14,TGTGCCATCAGGCCGGGACAGGGGGGGCCCGAGCAGTACTTC,CAIRPGQGGPEQYF
TRBV7-2,TRBD1,-,TRBJ2-4,14,TGTGCCAGCAGCCCCGGGACAGGGGGTTCAGTTCAGTACTTC,CASSPGTGGSVQYF
TRBV12-3/TRBV12-4,TRBD1,few,TRBJ1-1,15,TGTGCCAGCAGTCCCCGACAGGGAATGAACACTGAAGCTTTCTTT,CASSPRQGMNTEAFF
TRBV24-1,-,few,TRBJ2-1,16,TGTGCCACCAGTGCACCGGGAACGAGCTCCTACAATGAGCAGTTCTTC,CATSAPGTSSYNEQFF
TRBV5-1,-,-,TRBJ2-3,15,TGCGCCAGCAGCTTGCGGGGGACGGTCACAGATACGCAGTATTTT,CASSLRGTVTDTQYF
TRBV20-1,-,few,TRBJ2-3,15,TGCAGTGCTAGGAGGCCGCATAAACTTCCAGATACGCAGTATTTT,CSARRPHKLPDTQYF
TRBV2,TRBD2,few,TRBJ2-7,15,TGTGCCAGCGTAAGAACTAGCGGGGCCTCCTACGAGCAGTACTTC,CASVRTSGASYEQYF
TRBV20-1,-,-,TRBJ2-5,14,TGCAGTGCTAGTGTCGGGACAACCCAAGAGACCCAGTACTTC,CSASVGTTQETQYF
TRBV5-4,-,-,TRBJ2-7,13,TGTGCCAGCAGCTTGGACAGGGAGGGCGAGCAGTACTTC,CASSLDREGEQYF
TRBV20-1,TRBD1,-,TRBJ2-3,11,TGCAGTGCTATCGACAGGGGTGCGCAGTATTTT,CSAIDRGAQYF
TRBV7-2,-,few,TRBJ2-7,14,TGTGCCAGCAGCTTAGCAGGAGACCTCTACGAGCAGTACTTC,CASSLAGDLYEQYF
TRBV28,-,-,TRBJ2-7,15,TGTGCCAGCAGCCTGAGGCCAGAGCGTGTCTACGAGCAGTACTTC,CASSLRPERVYEQYF